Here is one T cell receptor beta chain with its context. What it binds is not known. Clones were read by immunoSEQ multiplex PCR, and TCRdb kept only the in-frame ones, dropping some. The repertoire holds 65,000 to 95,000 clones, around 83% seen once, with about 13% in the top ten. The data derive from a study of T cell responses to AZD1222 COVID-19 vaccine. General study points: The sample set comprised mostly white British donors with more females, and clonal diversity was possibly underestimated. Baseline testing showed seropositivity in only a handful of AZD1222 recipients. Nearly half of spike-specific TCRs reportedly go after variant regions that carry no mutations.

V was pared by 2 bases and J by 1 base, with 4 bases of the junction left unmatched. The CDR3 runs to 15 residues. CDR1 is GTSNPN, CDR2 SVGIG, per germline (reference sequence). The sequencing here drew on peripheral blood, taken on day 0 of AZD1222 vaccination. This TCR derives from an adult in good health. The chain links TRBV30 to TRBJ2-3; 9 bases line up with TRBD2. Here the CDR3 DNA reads TGTGCCTGGAGTCGGGCTAGCGGGGGCACAGATACGCAGTATTTT. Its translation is CAWSRASGGTDTQYF.